This T cell receptor beta chain was found in a study of blood T cell repertoires in COVID-19. Study-level information: PBMCs, B-cell-depleted T cells, or T cells provided the cDNA or gDNA that made up the material.

Original processing notes: Amplification of reference gene primers provided the estimated nucleated cell counts. Assay used: immunoSEQ multiplex PCR; TCRdb lists only in-frame clones, some missing. Clone size and V and J calls were adopted from that table, with D and trimming inferred from the DNA. Of some 120,000 clones listed, more than 75% are singletons. Sequencing input: peripheral blood. This clonotype originated in a man between 60 and 75 years old with acute or convalescent COVID-19.

Here the CDR3 DNA reads TGTGCCAGCAGCCAAGCACTCGGGAGGGCCTGGTCCAAAAACATTCAGTACTTC. Its translation: CASSQALGRAWSKNIQYF. The chain recombines TRBV14 with TRBJ2-4; 8 positions match TRBD2. Germline V lookup: CDR1 SGHDN, CDR2 FVKESK. The CDR3 covers 18 residues. V lost 1 base to trimming and J lost 2 bases; unmatched junction nucleotides: 10. Full variable domain (missing parts from reference TRBV14 and TRBJ2-4): EAGVTQFPSHSVIEKGQTVTLRCDPISGHDNLYWYRRVMGKEIKFLLHFVKESKQDESGMPNNRFLAERTGGTYSTLKVQPAELEDSGVYFCASSQALGRAWSKNIQYFGAGTRLSVL.